This T cell receptor beta chain emerged from a study of CD8+CD57+ T cells in acquired aplastic anemia. Overall study findings and caveats: Significant differences in CD8+ Simpson's diversity were not observed between patients and controls.

Sequencing involved patients with CD8+CD57+ cell expansion previously shown by flow cytometry. CDR3 length: 15 residues. Germline V gives CDR1 ENHRY, CDR2 SYGVKD. A word on this clonotype: Its antigen remains unidentified.

The template used for profiling TCR beta VDJ and CDR3 was genomic DNA. TCRdb processed the reads anew with MiXCR; each CDR3 protein has one entry. The data show some 200,000 distinct CDR3 sequences, 40% to 60% seen once. Specimen: sorted CD4+, CD8+, or CD8+CD57+ T cells (not recorded which) from PBMCs. The rearrangement joins TRBV10-3 to TRBJ2-7; D is possibly TRBD1 or TRBD2 (6 bases each). The J call is doubtful: the DNA matches TRBJ2-4 better. The clonotype was recovered from a human donor with aplastic anemia. CDR3 nucleotides: TGTGCCATCAGCGCAGGGGCGGGGGCCAAAAACATTCAGTACTTC. As protein: CAISAGAGAKNIQYF.